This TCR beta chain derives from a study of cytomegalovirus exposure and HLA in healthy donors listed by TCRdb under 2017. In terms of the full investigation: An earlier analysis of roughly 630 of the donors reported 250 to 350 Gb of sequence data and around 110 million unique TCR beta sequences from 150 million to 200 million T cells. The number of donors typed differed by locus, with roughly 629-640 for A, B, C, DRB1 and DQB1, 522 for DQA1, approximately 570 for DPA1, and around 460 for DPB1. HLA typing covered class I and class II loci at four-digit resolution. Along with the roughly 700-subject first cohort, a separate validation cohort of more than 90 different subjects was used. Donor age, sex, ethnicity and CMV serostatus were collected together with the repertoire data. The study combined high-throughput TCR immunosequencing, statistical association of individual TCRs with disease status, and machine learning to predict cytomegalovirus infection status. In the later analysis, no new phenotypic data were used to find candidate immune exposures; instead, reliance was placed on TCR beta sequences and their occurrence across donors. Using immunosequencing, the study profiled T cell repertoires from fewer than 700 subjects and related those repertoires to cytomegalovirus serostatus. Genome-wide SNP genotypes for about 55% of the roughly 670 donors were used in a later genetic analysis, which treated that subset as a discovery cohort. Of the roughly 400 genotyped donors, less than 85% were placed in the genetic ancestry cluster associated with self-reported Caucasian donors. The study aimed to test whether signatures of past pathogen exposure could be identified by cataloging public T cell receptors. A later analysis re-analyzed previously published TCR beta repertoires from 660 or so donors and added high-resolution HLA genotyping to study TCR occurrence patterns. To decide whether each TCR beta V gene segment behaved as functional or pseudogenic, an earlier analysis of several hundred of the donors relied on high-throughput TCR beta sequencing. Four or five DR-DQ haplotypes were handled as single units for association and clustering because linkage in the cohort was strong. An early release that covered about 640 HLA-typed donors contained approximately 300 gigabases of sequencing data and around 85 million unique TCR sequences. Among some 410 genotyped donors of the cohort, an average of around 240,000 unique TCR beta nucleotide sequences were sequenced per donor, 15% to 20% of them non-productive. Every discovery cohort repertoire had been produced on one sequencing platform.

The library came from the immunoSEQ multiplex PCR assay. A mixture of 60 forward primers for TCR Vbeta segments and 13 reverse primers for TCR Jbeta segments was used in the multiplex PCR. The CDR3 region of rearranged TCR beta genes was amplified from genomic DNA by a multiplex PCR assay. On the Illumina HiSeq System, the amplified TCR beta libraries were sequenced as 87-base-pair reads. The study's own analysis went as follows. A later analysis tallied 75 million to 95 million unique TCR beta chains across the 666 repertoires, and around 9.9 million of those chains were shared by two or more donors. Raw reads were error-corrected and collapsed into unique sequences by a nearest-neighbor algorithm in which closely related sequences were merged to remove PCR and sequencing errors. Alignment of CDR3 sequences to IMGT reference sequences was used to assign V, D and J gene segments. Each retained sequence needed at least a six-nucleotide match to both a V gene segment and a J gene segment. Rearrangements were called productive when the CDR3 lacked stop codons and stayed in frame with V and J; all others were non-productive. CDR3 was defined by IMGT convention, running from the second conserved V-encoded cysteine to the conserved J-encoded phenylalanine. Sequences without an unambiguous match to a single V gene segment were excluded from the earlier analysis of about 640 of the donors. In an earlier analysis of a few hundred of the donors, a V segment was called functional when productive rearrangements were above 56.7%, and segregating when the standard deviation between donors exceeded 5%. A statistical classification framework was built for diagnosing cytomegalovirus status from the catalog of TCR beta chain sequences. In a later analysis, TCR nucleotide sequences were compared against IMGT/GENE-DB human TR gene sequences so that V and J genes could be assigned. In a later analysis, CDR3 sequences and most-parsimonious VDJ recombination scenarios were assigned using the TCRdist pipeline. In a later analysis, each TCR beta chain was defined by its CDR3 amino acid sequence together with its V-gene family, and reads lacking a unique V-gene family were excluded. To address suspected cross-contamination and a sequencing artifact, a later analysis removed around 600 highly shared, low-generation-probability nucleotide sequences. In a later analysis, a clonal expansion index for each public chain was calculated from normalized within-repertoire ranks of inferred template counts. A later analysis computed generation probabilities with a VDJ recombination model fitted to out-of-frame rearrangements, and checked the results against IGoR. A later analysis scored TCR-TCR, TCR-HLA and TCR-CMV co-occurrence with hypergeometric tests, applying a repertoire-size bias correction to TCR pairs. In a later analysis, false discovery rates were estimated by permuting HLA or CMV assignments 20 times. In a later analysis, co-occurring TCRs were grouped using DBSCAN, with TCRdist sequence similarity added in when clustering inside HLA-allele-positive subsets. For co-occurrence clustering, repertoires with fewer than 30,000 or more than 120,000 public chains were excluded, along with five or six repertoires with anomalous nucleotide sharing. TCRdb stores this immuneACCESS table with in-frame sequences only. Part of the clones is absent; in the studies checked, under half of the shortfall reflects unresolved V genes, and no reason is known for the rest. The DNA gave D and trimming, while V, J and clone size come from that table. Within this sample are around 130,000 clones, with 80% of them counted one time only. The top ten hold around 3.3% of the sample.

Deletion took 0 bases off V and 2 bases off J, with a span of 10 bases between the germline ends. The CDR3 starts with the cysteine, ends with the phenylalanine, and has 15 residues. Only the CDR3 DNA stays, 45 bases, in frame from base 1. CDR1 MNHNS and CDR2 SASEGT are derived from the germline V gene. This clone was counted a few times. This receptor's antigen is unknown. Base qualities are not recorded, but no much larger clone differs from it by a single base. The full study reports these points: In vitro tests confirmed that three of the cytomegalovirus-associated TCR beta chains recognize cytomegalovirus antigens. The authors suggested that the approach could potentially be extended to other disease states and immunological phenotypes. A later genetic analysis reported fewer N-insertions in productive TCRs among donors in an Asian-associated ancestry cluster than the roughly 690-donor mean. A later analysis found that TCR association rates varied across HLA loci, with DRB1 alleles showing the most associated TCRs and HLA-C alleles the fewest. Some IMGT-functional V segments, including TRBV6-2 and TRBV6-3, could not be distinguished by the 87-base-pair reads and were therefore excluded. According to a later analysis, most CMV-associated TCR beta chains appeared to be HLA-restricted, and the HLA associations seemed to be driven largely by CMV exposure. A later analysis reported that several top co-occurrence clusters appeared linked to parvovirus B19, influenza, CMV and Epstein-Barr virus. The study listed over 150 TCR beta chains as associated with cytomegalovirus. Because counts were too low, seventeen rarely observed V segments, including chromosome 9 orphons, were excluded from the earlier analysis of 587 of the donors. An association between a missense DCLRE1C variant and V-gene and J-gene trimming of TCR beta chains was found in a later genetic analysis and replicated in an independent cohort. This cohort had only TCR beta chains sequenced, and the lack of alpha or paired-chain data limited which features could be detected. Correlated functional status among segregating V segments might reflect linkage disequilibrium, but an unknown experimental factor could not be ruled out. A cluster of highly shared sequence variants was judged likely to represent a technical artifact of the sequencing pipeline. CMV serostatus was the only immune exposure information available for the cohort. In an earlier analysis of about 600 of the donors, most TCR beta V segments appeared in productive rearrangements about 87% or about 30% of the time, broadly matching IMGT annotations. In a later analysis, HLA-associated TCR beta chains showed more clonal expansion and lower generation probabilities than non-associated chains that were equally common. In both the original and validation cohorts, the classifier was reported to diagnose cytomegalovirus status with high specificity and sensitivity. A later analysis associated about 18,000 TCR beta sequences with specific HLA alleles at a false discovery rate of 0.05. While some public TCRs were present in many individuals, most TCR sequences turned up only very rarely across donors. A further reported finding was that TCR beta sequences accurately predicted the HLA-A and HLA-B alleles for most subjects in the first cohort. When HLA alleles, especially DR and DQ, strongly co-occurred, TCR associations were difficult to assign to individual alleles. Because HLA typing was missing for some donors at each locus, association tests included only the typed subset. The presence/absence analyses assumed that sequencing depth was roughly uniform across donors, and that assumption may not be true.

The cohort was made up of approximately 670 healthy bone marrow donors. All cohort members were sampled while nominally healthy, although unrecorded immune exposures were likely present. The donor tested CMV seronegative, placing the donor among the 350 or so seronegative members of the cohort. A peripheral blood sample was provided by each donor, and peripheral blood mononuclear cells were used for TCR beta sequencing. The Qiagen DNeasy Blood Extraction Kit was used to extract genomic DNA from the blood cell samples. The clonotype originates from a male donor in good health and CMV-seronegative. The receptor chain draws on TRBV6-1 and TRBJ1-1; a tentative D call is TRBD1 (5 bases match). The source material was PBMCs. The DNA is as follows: TGTGCCAGCAGTGAAGCGGGGCTCTACAACACTGAAGCTTTCTTT. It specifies CASSEAGLYNTEAFF.